This T cell receptor beta chain was identified during a study of identifying expanded T cells in peripheral blood. With regard to this clone: Its antigen remains unknown.

Germline values: CDR1 SGHVS, CDR2 FQNEAQ. CDR3 length: 13 amino acids. Unmatched junction bases numbered 5, after V lost 5 bases and J lost 5 bases. Profiled with immunoSEQ multiplex PCR; TCRdb holds only in-frame clones, not every one. Here the sample spans approximately 130,000 clones, 75% to 90% being singletons. General study points: Over approximately two and four weeks, about 15 and 18 clones changed, versus around 1.3 between replicates. Variance in clone template counts between approximately two-week samples significantly increased with total template count across all healthy donors.

Healthy donors had no documented immune events, such as infections, while sampled. The sequenced sample was blood. The rearrangement joins TRBV7-8 to TRBJ1-1; 7 nucleotides align to TRBD1. The receptor's source is a person aged 18 to 75 in good health. The CDR3 protein is CASSVSRGTEAFF. The CDR3 nucleotides read TGTGCCAGCAGCGTAAGCAGGGGGACTGAAGCTTTCTTT.